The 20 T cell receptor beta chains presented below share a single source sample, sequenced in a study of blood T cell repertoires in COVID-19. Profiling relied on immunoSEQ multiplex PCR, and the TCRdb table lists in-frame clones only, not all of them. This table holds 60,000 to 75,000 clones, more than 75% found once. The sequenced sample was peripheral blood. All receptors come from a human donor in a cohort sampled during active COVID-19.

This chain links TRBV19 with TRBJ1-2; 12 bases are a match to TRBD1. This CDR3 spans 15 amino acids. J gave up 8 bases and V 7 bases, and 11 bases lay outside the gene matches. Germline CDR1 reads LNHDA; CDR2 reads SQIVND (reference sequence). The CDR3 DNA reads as TGTGCCAGTACCCTTACCGGGACAGGGGGCTACGGCTACACCTTC. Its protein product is CASTLTGTGGYGYTF.

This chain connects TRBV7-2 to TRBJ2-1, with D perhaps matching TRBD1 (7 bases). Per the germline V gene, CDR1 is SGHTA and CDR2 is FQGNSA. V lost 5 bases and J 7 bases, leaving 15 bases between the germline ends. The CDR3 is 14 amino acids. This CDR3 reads CASSQGGLRNEQFF. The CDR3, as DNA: TGTGCCAGCAGCCAGGGGGGTCTTCGAAATGAGCAGTTCTTC. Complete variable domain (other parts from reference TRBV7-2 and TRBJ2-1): GAGVSQSPSNKVTEKGKDVELRCDPISGHTALYWYRQSLGQGLEFLIYFQGNSAPDKSGLPSDRFSAERTGGSVSTLTIQRTQQEDSAVYLCASSQGGLRNEQFFGPGTRLTVL.

The CDR3 here is CASSLSGQGGTGELFF. CDR3 bases: TGTGCCAGCAGCTTGTCTGGACAGGGTGGTACCGGGGAGCTGTTTTTT. The chain recombines TRBV5-6 with TRBJ2-2; 8 bases agree with TRBD1. Germline values: CDR1 SGHDT, CDR2 YYEEEE. With 1 base clipped from V and 5 bases from J, the junction kept 7 bases outside the gene matches. The CDR3 consists of 16 residues.

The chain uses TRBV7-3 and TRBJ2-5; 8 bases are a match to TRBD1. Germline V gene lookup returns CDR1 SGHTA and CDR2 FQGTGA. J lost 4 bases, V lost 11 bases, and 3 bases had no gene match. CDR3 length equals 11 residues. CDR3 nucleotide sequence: TGTGCCCGGACAGGGACAGAGACCCAGTACTTC. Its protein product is CARTGTETQYF. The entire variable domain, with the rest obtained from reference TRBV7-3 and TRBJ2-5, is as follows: GAGVSQTPSNKVTEKGKYVELRCDPISGHTALYWYRQSLGQGPEFLIYFQGTGAADDSGLPNDRFFAVRPEGSVSTLKIQRTERGDSAVYLCARTGTETQYFGPGTRLLVL.

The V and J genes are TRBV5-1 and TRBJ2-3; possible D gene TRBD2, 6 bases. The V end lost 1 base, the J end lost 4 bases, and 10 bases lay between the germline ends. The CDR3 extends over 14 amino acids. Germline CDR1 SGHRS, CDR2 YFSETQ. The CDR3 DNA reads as TGCGCCAGCAGCTTGACTAGCCACCCAGATACGCAGTATTTT. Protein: CASSLTSHPDTQYF.

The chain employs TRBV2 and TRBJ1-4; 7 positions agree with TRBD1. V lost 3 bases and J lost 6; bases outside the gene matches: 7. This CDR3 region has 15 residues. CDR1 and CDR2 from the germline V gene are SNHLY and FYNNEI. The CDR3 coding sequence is TGTGCCAGCAGTGAGAGGGGGCTCAGGGATGAAAAACTGTTTTTT. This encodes CASSERGLRDEKLFF.

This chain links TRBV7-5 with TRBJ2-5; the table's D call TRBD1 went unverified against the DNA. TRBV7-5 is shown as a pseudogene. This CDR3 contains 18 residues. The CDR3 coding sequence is TGTGTCAGAAGCTTAGCTTTATTCGGTCGACAGGGTGGGGAGACCCAGTACTTC. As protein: CVRSLALFGRQGGETQYF.

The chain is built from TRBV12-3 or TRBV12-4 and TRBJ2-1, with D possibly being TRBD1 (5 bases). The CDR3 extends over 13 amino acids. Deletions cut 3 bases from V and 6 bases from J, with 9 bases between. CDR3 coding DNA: TGTGCCAGCAGTTTGTCAGGGCCCAATGAGCAGTTCTTC. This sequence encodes CASSLSGPNEQFF.

CDR3 in amino acids: CSARTSGLFYNEQFF. The CDR3 nucleotides are TGCAGCGCTCGGACTAGCGGGCTGTTCTACAATGAGCAGTTCTTC. The chain is built from TRBV29-1 and TRBJ2-1, with 11 nucleotides matching TRBD2. This CDR3 contains 15 residues. Losses at the gene ends were 7 bases for V and 3 bases for J; bases not matched to a gene: 8. From germline, CDR1 is SQVTM and CDR2 ANQGSEA.

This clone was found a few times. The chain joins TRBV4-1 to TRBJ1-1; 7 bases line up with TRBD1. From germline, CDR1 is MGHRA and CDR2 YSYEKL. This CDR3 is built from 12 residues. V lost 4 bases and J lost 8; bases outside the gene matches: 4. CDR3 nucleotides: TGCGCCAGCAGCCCGGGGACAGTGGAAGCTTTCTTT. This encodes CASSPGTVEAFF.

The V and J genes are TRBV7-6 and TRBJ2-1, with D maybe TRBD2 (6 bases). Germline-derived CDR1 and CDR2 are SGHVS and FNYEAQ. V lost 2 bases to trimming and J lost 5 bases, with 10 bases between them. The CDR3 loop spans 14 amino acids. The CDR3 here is CASSLPGLDNEQFF. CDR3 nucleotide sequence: TGTGCCAGCAGCTTACCGGGACTCGACAATGAGCAGTTCTTC.

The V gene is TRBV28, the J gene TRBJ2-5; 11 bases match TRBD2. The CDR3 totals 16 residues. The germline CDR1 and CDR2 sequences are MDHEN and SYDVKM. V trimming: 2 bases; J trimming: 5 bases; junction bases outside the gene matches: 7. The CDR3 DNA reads TGTGCCAGCAGTTTAAGGCTAGCGGGAGGCGAGGAGACCCAGTACTTC. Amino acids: CASSLRLAGGEETQYF. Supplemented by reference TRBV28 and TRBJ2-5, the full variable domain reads DVKVTQSSRYLVKRTGEKVFLECVQDMDHENMFWYRQDPGLGLRLIYFSYDVKMKEKGDIPEGYSVSREKKERFSLILESASTNQTSMYLCASSLRLAGGEETQYFGPGTRLLVL.

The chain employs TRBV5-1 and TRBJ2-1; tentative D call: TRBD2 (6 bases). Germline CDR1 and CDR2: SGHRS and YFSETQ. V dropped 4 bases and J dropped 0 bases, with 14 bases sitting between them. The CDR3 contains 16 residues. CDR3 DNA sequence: TGCGCCAGCAGCCCGGGAGACTCCCTCTCCTACAATGAGCAGTTCTTC. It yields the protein CASSPGDSLSYNEQFF.

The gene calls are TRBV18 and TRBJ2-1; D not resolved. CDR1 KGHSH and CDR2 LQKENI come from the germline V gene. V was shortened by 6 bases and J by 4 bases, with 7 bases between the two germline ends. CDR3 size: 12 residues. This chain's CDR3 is CASSPRYNEQFF. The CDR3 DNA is TGTGCCAGCTCCCCCCGTTACAATGAGCAGTTCTTC.

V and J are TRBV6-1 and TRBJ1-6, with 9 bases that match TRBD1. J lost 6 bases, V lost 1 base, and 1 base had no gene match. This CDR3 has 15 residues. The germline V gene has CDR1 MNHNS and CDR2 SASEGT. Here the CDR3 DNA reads TGTGCCAGCAGTGAAGGGGGACAGGGTAATTCACCCCTCCACTTT. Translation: CASSEGGQGNSPLHF.

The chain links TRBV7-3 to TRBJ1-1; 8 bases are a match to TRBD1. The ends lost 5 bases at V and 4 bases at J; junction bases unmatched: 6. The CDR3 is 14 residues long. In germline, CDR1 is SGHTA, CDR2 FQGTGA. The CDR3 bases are TGTGCCAGCAGCGCGACAGGGGTGAGCACTGAAGCTTTCTTT. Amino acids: CASSATGVSTEAFF.

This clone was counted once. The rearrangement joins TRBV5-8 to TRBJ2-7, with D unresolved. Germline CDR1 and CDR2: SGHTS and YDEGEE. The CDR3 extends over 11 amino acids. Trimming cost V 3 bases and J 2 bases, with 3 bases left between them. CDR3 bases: TGTGCCAGCAGCTATACCTACGAGCAGTACGTC. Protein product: CASSYTYEQYV.

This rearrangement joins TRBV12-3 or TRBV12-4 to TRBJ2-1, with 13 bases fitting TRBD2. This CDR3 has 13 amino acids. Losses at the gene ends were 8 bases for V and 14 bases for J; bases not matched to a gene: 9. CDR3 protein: CASRELAGGPKFF. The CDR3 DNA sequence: TGTGCCAGCCGTGAACTAGCGGGAGGGCCGAAGTTCTTC.

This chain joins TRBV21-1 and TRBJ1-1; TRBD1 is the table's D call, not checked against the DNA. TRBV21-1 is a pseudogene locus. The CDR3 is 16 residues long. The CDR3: CASSNPEWGQGKESFF. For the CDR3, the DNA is TGTGCCAGCAGCAATCCCGAGTGGGGACAGGGGAAGGAGTCTTTCTTT.

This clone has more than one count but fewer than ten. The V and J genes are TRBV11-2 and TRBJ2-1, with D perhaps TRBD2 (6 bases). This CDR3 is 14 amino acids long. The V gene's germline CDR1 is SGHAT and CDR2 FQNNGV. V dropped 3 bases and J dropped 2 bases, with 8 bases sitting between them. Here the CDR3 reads CASSFSGPYNEQFF. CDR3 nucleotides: TGTGCCAGCAGCTTTAGCGGTCCCTACAATGAGCAGTTCTTC.